This T cell receptor (beta chain) was documented in a study of cytomegalovirus exposure and HLA in healthy donors. About the research overall: Genotyping showed roughly 83% of fewer than 500 donors falling in the Caucasian-associated ancestry cluster. Study-wide points: Per a prior analysis, the majority of TCR beta V segments were productive roughly 90% or roughly 30% of the time. Some segments of the V type, notably TRBV6-2 and TRBV6-3, were excluded as indistinguishable. When analyzed later, a missense DCLRE1C variant was found to be linked to TCR beta V- and J-gene trimming.

Both 60 Vbeta primers and 13 Jbeta primers went into the PCR. This table comes from immunoSEQ multiplex PCR, and its TCRdb copy is limited to in-frame clones, with some not included. The data contain under 120,000 clones, approximately 66% of them singletons. To note about this clone: The antigen is not known.

Germline CDR1 is MDHEN and CDR2 is SYDVKM. This CDR3 has 15 amino acids. Germline trimming cut 6 bases from V and 4 bases from J; bases unmatched to any gene: 9. This chain links TRBV28 with TRBJ2-3, with 8 bases that match TRBD1. This TCR was sampled from a middle-aged man in good health and CMV-seropositive. Sequences were obtained from PBMCs. CDR3 in amino acids: CASRDGQGGADTQYF. Written as DNA, the CDR3 is TGTGCCAGCAGGGATGGACAGGGCGGGGCAGATACGCAGTATTTT.